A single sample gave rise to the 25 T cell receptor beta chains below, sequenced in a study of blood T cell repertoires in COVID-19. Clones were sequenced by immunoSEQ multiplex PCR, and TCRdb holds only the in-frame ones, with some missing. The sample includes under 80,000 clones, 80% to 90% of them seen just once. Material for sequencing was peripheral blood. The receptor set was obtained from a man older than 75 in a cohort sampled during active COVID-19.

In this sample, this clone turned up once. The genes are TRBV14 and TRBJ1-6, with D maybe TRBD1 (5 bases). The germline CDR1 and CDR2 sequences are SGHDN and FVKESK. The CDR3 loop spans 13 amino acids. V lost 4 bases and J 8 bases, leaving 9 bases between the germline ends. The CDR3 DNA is TGTGCCAGCAGCCGTCAGGGTGATTCACCCCTCCACTTT. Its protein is CASSRQGDSPLHF.

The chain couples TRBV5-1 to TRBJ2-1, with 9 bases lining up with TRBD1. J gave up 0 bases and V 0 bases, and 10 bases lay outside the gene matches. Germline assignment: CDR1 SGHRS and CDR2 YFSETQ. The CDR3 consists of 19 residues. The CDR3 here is CASSLVPGQGLSSYNEQFF. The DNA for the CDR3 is TGCGCCAGCAGCTTGGTCCCGGGACAGGGCCTTAGCTCCTACAATGAGCAGTTCTTC.

The DNA for the CDR3 is TGTGCCAGCAGCCCCAGCGTAGAGGCAACTAATGAAAAACTGTTTTTT. It translates to CASSPSVEATNEKLFF. The V call is TRBV5-4, the J call TRBJ1-4, with unresolved D. This CDR3 is 16 amino acids long. The V end lost 4 bases, the J end lost 0 bases, and 13 bases lay between the germline ends. From germline, CDR1 is SGHNT and CDR2 YYREEE (reference sequence).

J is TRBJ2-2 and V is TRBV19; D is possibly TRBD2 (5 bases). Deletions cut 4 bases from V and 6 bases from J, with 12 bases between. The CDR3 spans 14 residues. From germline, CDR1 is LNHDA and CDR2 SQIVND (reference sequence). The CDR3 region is CASSTLFGAGELFF. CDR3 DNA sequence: TGTGCCAGTAGTACTCTCTTCGGGGCCGGGGAGCTGTTTTTT.

DNA of the CDR3: TGTGCCAGCAGCTCCCTGAGCTCTGGGGCCAACGTCCTGACTTTC. Its translation is CASSSLSSGANVLTF. The chain couples TRBV7-2 to TRBJ2-6, with unresolved D. Germline V gives CDR1 SGHTA, CDR2 FQGNSA. Trimming removed 4 bases from V and 0 bases from J, with 7 bases in between. The CDR3 has 15 residues. Looking up the rest from reference TRBV7-2 and TRBJ2-6 gives the full variable domain: GAGVSQSPSNKVTEKGKDVELRCDPISGHTALYWYRQSLGQGLEFLIYFQGNSAPDKSGLPSDRFSAERTGGSVSTLTIQRTQQEDSAVYLCASSSLSSGANVLTFGAGSRLTVL.

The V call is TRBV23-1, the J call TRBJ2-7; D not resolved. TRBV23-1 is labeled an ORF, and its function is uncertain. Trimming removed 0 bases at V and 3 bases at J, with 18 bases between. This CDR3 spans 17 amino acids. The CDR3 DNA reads TGCGCCAGCAGTCAATCCACTCAGACAAGGTGGGTCTACGAGCAGTACGTC. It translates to CASSQSTQTRWVYEQYV.

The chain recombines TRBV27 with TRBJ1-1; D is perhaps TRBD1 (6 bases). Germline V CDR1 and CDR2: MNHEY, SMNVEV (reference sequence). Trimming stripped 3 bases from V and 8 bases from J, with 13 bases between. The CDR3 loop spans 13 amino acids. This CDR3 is CASSLRSGEEAFF. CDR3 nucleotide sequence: TGTGCCAGCAGTTTGAGGTCAGGGGAGGAAGCTTTCTTT.

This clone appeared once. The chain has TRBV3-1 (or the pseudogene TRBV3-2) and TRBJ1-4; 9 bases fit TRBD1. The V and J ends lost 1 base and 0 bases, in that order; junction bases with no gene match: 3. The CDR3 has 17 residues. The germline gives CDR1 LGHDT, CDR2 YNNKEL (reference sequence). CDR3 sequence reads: CASSQAQGAATNEKLFF. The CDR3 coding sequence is TGTGCCAGCAGCCAAGCACAGGGGGCAGCAACTAATGAAAAACTGTTTTTT.

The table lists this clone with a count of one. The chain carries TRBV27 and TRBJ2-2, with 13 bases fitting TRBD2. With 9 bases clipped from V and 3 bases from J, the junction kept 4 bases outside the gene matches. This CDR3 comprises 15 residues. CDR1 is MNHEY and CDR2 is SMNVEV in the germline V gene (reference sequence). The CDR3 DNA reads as TGTGCCAGTCTTGGACTAGCGGGGGACACCGGGGAGCTGTTTTTT. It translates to CASLGLAGDTGELFF.

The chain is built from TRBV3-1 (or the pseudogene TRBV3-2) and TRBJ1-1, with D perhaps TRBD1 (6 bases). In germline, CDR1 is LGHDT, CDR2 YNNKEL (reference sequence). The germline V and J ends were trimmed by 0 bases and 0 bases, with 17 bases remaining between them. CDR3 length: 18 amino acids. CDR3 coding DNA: TGTGCCAGCAGCCAAGAGGGACATGTAGGGACGGTGAACACTGAAGCTTTCTTT. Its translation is CASSQEGHVGTVNTEAFF.

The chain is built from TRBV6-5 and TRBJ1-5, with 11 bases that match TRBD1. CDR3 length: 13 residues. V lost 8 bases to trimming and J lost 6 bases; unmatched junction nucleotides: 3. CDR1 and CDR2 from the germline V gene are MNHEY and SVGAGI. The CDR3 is CASEGTGGQPQHF. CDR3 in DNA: TGTGCCAGCGAGGGGACAGGGGGTCAGCCCCAGCATTTT.

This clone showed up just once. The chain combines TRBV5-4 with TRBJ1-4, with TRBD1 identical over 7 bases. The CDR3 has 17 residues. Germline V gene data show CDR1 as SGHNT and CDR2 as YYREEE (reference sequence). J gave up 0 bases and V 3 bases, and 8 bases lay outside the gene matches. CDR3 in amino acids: CASSWNGQVATNEKLFF. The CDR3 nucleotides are TGTGCCAGCAGCTGGAACGGACAGGTTGCAACTAATGAAAAACTGTTTTTT.

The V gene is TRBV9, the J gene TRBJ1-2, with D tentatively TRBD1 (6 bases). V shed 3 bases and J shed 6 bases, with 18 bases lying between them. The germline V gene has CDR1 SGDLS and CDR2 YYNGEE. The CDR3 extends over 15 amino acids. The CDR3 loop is CASSAGLRGPDGYTF. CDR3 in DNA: TGTGCCAGCAGCGCCGGCCTCAGGGGCCCCGATGGCTACACCTTC.

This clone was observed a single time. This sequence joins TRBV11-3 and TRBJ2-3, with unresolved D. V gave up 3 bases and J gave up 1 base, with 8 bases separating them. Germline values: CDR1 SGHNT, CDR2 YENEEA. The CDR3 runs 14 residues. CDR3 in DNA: TGTGCCAGCAGCTTTGGTGGAGGCACAGATACGCAGTATTTT. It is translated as CASSFGGGTDTQYF. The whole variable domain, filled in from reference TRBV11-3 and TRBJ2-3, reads EAGVVQSPRYKIIEKKQPVAFWCNPISGHNTLYWYLQNLGQGPELLIRYENEEAVDDSQLPKDRFSAERLKGVDSTLKIQPAELGDSAVYLCASSFGGGTDTQYFGPGTRLTVL.

CDR3: CASSVEPGIGNTIYF. The CDR3 nucleotides read TGTGCCAGCAGCGTAGAGCCAGGGATTGGAAACACCATATATTTT. V is TRBV9 and J is TRBJ1-3; tentative D call: TRBD1 (5 bases). The germline V gene encodes CDR1 SGDLS and CDR2 YYNGEE. V was trimmed by 0 bases and J by 3 bases, leaving 10 bases between them. The CDR3 has 15 residues.

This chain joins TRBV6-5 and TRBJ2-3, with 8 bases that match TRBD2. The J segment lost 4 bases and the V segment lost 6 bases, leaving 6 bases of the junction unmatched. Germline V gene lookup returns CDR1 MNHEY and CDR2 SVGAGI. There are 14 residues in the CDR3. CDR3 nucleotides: TGTGCCAGCAGCTCTACGGGGGGGCCAGATACGCAGTATTTT. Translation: CASSSTGGPDTQYF.

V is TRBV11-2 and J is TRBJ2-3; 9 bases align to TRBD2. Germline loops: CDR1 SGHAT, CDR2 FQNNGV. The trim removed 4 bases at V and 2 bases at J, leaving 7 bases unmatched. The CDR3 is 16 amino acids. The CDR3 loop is CASSSAGTSNTDTQYF. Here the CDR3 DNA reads TGTGCCAGCAGCTCCGCCGGGACTAGCAACACAGATACGCAGTATTTT.

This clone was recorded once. The CDR3 here is CASSLEGTLNTEAFF. CDR3 bases: TGTGCCAGCAGCTTAGAGGGGACTTTAAACACTGAAGCTTTCTTT. This sequence joins TRBV7-9 and TRBJ1-1; D may be TRBD1 (5 bases). From germline, CDR1 is SEHNR and CDR2 FQNEAQ (reference sequence). Trimming left V 1 base short and J 2 bases short, with 11 bases between. This CDR3 is built from 15 residues.

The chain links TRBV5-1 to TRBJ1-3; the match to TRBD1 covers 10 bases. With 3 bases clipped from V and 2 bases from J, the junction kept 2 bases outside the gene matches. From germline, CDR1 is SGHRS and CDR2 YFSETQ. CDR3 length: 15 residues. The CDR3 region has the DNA TGCGCCAGCAGCTCAGGACAGGGGGCTGGAAACACCATATATTTT. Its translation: CASSSGQGAGNTIYF.

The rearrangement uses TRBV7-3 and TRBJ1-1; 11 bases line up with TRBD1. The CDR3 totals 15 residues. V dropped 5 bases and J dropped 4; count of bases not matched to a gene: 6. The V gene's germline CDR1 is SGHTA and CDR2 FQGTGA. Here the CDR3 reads CASSLHGQGATEAFF. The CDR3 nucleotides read TGTGCCAGCAGCCTCCATGGACAGGGGGCCACTGAAGCTTTCTTT. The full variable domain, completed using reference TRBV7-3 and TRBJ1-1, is GAGVSQTPSNKVTEKGKYVELRCDPISGHTALYWYRQSLGQGPEFLIYFQGTGAADDSGLPNDRFFAVRPEGSVSTLKIQRTERGDSAVYLCASSLHGQGATEAFFGQGTRLTVV.

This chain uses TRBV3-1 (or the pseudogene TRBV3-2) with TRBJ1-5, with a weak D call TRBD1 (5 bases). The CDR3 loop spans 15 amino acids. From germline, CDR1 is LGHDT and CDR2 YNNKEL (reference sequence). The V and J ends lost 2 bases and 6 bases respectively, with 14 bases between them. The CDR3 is CASSQTGEFGQPQHF. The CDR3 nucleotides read TGTGCCAGCAGCCAAACGGGGGAGTTCGGTCAGCCCCAGCATTTT.

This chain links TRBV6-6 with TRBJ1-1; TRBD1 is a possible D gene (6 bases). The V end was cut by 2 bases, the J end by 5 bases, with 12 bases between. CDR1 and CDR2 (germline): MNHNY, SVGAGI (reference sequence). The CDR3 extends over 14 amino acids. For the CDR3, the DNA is TGTGCCAGCAGTTACGCGGGGGCGCGTACTGAAGCTTTCTTT. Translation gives CASSYAGARTEAFF.

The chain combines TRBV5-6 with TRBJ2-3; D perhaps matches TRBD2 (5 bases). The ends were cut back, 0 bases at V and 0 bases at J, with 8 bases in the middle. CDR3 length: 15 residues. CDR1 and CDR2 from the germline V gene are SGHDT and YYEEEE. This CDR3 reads CASSLAGLSTDTQYF. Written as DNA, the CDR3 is TGTGCCAGCAGCTTGGCTGGACTGAGCACAGATACGCAGTATTTT.

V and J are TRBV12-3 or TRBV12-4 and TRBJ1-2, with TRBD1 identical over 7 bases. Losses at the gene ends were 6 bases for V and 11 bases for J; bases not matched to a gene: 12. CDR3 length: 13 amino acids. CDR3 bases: TGTGCCAGCAGCACGGACAGGTCGGCGTATTACACCTTC. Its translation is CASSTDRSAYYTF.

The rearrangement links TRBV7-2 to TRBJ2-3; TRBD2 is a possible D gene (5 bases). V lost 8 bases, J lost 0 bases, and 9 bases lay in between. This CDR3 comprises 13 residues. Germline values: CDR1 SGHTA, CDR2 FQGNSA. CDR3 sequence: CASGGSSTDTQYF. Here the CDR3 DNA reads TGTGCCAGCGGAGGATCTAGCACAGATACGCAGTATTTT.